This TCR beta chain was identified in a study of response to subunit inactivated influenza vaccine. CDR3 length: 16 residues. Germline loops: CDR1 MNHEY, CDR2 SVGEGT. Trimming removed 2 bases from V and 4 bases from J; junction bases left unmatched: 11. MiXCR was run by TCRdb on the RT-PCR reads, yielding one entry per CDR3 protein. Altogether under 200,000 distinct CDR3 sequences are present, less than 15% being singletons, with the ten largest covering around 28%. Ten or more counts support this clonotype. These data are also associated with another study on T cells expressing NK-cell markers. That paper adds: Production of TCR beta cDNA relied on 5'RACE template switching with UMIs. Obtained from sorted CD3+CD56+NKG2C+, CD3+CD56+NKG2C- and CD3+CD56-NKG2C+ T cells were the TCR beta repertoires. Sorting was limited to alpha-beta TCR-expressing T cells with an anti-gamma-delta TCR antibody in several experiments. These same clonotypes (in four donors) also led the CD3+CD56-NKG2C+ fraction.

This TCR was recovered from a man over 45 who received an inactivated influenza vaccine. V is TRBV6-2 or TRBV6-3 and J is TRBJ2-7, with 7 nucleotides matching TRBD2. The source was CD8+ T cells sorted from PBMCs, collected 11 to 12 days after vaccination. CDR3 sequence reads: CASSYPTSGEKYEQYF. CDR3 bases: TGTGCCAGCAGTTACCCCACAAGCGGGGAGAAGTACGAGCAGTACTTC.